One sample yielded the 5 T cell receptor beta chains listed below, sequenced in a study of T-cell memory formation after mild COVID-19. TCRdb passed the 5' RACE reads through MiXCR, listing each CDR3 protein once. The data contain about 240,000 distinct CDR3 sequences, over 9% of them singletons. Sequenced: PBMCs or a T cell subset sorted from them (not recorded which). These receptors were collected from a man between 18 and 29 years old who had mild COVID-19 (a few samples of this study predate the infection). Cell type and time point are not known.

This clonotype was counted only a few times. The V call is TRBV24-1, the J call TRBJ2-3; a possible D gene is TRBD1 (6 bases). The CDR3 has 16 amino acids. Germline-derived CDR1 and CDR2 are KGHDR and SFDVKD. V was trimmed by 4 bases and J by 3 bases, leaving 16 bases between them. The CDR3 DNA reads TGTGCCACCAGTGACCCCGGACAGTTGGGAACAGATACGCAGTATTTT. It codes for CATSDPGQLGTDTQYF.

The sample holds a few counts of this clonotype. The chain uses TRBV10-3 and TRBJ2-3; D unclear. Between the trimmed V and J ends, which lost 5 bases and 4 bases, there was a span of 4 bases. Germline V CDR1 and CDR2: ENHRY, SYGVKD. This CDR3 region has 11 residues. The CDR3 coding sequence is TGTGCCATCAGTCGTGCAGATACGCAGTATTTT. Amino acid sequence: CAISRADTQYF.

This clonotype has only a few counts. The chain couples TRBV18 to TRBJ2-6; no firm D call. The CDR3 spans 13 residues. Germline CDR1 is KGHSH and CDR2 is LQKENI. V lost 2 bases and J 4 bases, leaving 3 bases between the germline ends. CDR3 sequence (DNA): TGTGCCAGCTCACCAACCGGGGCCAACGTCCTGACTTTC. As protein: CASSPTGANVLTF.

A few counts support this clonotype. The rearrangement uses TRBV24-1 and TRBJ2-1, with unresolved D. Germline V CDR1 and CDR2: KGHDR, SFDVKD. The CDR3 runs 12 residues. V lost 3 bases to trimming and J lost 4 bases, with 3 bases between them. The CDR3 DNA sequence: TGTGCCACCAGTGATCCATACAATGAGCAGTTCTTC. Its protein product is CATSDPYNEQFF.

The chain is built from TRBV7-6 and TRBJ2-5; D unresolved. Germline CDR1 SGHVS, CDR2 FNYEAQ. The V and J ends lost 7 bases and 5 bases respectively, with 8 bases between them. The CDR3 has 11 residues. This CDR3 is CASTLAETQYF. The CDR3 nucleotides read TGTGCCAGCACCCTCGCCGAGACCCAGTACTTC.